This T cell receptor (beta chain) stems from a study of shared T cell receptors in the human thymus. The repertoire was sequenced with immunoSEQ multiplex PCR; TCRdb's copy has only in-frame clones and lacks some. The table lists approximately 580,000 clones, around 78% of them singletons. The CDR3 loop spans 15 amino acids. V trimming: 0 bases; J trimming: 6 bases; junction bases outside the gene matches: 8. Germline V gene data show CDR1 as GTSNPN and CDR2 as SVGIG (reference sequence). This same sample was also part of a study on human thymus T cells. That source adds: It was from resections taken during corrective heart surgery that the thymus tissue came. Across thymic and blood repertoires, the usage of V and J genes appeared to be biased. Thymic repertoires from unrelated individuals overlapped highly, related research reported.

This chain connects TRBV30 to TRBJ2-7, with 10 bases aligning to TRBD1. The origin of this receptor is a boy in the first two years of life with a congenital heart defect. The sample taken for sequencing was thymocytes. CDR3 region: CAWSVHVGDRGEQYF. The CDR3 DNA sequence: TGTGCCTGGAGTGTACATGTCGGGGACAGGGGCGAGCAGTACTTC.